This T cell receptor beta chain comes out of a study of blood T cell repertoires in COVID-19. Clones were sequenced by immunoSEQ multiplex PCR, and TCRdb holds only the in-frame ones, with some missing. The table lists tens of thousands of clones, approximately 90% of them singletons, with approximately 3% in the top ten. J was trimmed by 5 bases and V by 3 bases; bases with no gene match: 10. This CDR3 spans 17 amino acids. The germline gives CDR1 LNHDA, CDR2 SQIVND (reference sequence). The specimen was PBMCs or T cells enriched from blood (not recorded which). V is TRBV19 and J is TRBJ2-1; TRBD2 agrees at 10 bases. The source of this sequence is a woman in her 50s who had recovered from COVID-19. The CDR3 spells CASSIPAGTSDHNEQFF. As DNA, the CDR3 is TGTGCCAGTAGTATTCCCGCCGGGACTAGCGATCACAATGAGCAGTTCTTC.